This TCR beta chain was observed in a study of shared clonotypes between healthy human individuals. V was trimmed by 5 bases and J by 6 bases, leaving 11 bases between them. This CDR3 has 13 residues. In germline, CDR1 is LNHDA, CDR2 SQIVND (reference sequence). Authors' analysis steps: Filtering differed because ImmunoSEQ produced junction-only sequences that carried no quality scores. Some clones are missing from TCRdb's copy, which holds only in-frame ones; the method was immunoSEQ multiplex PCR. V and J calls and clone size are given by that table; D and trimming were obtained from the DNA. There are about 1.5 million clones in the sample; roughly 96% occur only once, and over 1% lies in the top ten.

The sample taken for sequencing was naive CD4+ T cells sorted from blood. Subset reported: CD45RA+ positively selected. The genes are TRBV19 and TRBJ1-5; D not certain. The receptor comes from a man aged 25-40 years in good health. CDR3 sequence reads: CASSSNGGQPQHF. Here the CDR3 DNA reads TGTGCCAGTAGTTCGAATGGCGGTCAGCCCCAGCATTTT. The whole variable domain, filled in from reference TRBV19 and TRBJ1-5, reads DGGITQSPKYLFRKEGQNVTLSCEQNLNHDAMYWYRQDPGQGLRLIYYSQIVNDFQKGDIAEGYSVSREKKESFPLTVTSAQKNPTAFYLCASSSNGGQPQHFGDGTRLSIL.